This T cell receptor (beta chain) is from a study of T cells in Graves' hyperthyroidism and ophthalmopathy (dated by TCRdb to the late 2010s). Background for the entire study: Peripheral blood was sampled at the time of initial diagnosis, prior to any treatment. In addition, the study compared T-cell repertoires in thyroid tissue and in blood from roughly 6 Graves' hyperthyroidism patients. Prospective prediction of ophthalmopathy was tested in an independent validation cohort of approximately 19 hyperthyroidism patients and some 17 patients who later progressed to ophthalmopathy. A discovery cohort of about 96 patients, roughly 43 with Graves' ophthalmopathy and 57 with stable Graves' hyperthyroidism, was used to find distinguishing TCR V-J signatures. TCR Vbeta CDR3 sequencing of 130 to 150 peripheral blood samples (over 40 ophthalmopathy, over 70 hyperthyroidism and about 17 progressor patients) is reported in the paper. The roughly 90 discovery patients were divided at random into training and test sets in a 7:3 ratio. After sampling, hyperthyroidism patients received methimazole starting at 30 mg daily, and ophthalmopathy patients received high-dose intravenous methylprednisolone.

The CDR3 goes from the cysteine to the phenylalanine over 14 residues. Only the CDR3 portion is preserved as DNA: 42 bases, with reading frame beginning at the first base. CDR1 KGHDR and CDR2 SFDVKD were looked up in the germline V gene. Trimming takes 5 bases from V and 6 bases from J, and the germline ends sit 12 bases apart. Amplification of TCR beta CDR3 regions was carried out from RNA transcripts. The TCR CDR3 was subjected to a first round of RT-PCR using the HTBI primer set and the Qiagen OneStep RT-PCR kit. Libraries were constructed in a second round of multiplex PCR, after which size selection and purification were performed. Paired-end sequencing of the libraries was performed with 100 bp reads on an Illumina HiSeq2000. On the authors' methods: Raw data were processed with SOAPnuke, discarding reads with adapters, uncalled bases, mean Phred below 15, or no exact constant-primer or identifier match. COPE v1.2.5 was used to merge the high-quality paired reads, and each unique nucleotide sequence was defined as a clonotype. MiTCR v1.1 was used to align the clonotypes against IMGT TRBV, TRBD and TRBJ reference segments. Analysis was restricted to V-J combinations with a frequency above 0.0001, which covered roughly 99% of repertoires. The TCS score was defined as the ratio of F50 (clonal expansion) to E x V (chaos), calculated using BLOSUM62-based TCRdist between CDR3 peptides within each V-J. Welch's t-statistics and random forest reduced just over 500 V-J features to 10 to 15, which were used in a naive Bayes classifier (R e1071). Thyroid-blood repertoire similarity was quantified with the Morisita-Horn index. Clones were called with MiXCR by TCRdb after fastp trimmed the public reads at Q25, and only in-frame beta chains were retained. Identical CDR3 protein sequences are pooled into one entry, listed with their most common genes and DNA. The V and J calls, along with clone size, are taken from TCRdb and not from the paper's own processing. This sample gives 600,000 to 800,000 distinct CDR3 sequences in total; just over 35% of them show up just once. Around 32% of the sample goes to the ten largest clones.

Remarks on this clonotype: The antigen this receptor binds is unknown. There are no base qualities to consult, and no much larger clone falls within one base.

Here is what the overall study found, with its caveats: Ophthalmopathy was separated from stable hyperthyroidism by a 13 V-J signature model, with just over 85% sensitivity and approximately 81% specificity obtained in cross-validation and 80%/75% obtained in testing. Most expanded thyroid clonotypes (frequency above 0.001) were also detected in blood, suggesting blood repertoires may reflect thyroid immune responses. Sample size was not statistically predetermined, and investigators were not blinded to group allocation. In validation, the model predicted progression to ophthalmopathy with 55% to 71% sensitivity and approximately 72% specificity, a median of 6.5 months before onset.

Stable Graves' hyperthyroidism was defined as the absence of progression to ophthalmopathy over 18 months of follow-up. Hyperthyroidism patients were aged 18 to 65 years and newly diagnosed, with disease duration of less than 2 months. Exclusion was applied to patients with uncontrolled infections, other autoimmune diseases, pregnancy or lactation. Diagnoses relied on clinical symptoms, serum thyroxine and TRAb, thyroid ultrasound and orbital computed tomography. PBMCs were isolated from about 9.2 ml of fresh peripheral blood by Ficoll-Paque density gradient centrifugation. Total RNA was extracted using Trizol reagent, and RNA quality was assessed on an Agilent 2100 Bioanalyzer.

Recombination connected TRBV24-1 to TRBJ1-4; no D gene is confidently identified. The TCR comes from a woman between 35 and 50 years old with Graves' hyperthyroidism. Sequenced sample: blood. The CDR3 here reads CATSGPDLDEKLFF. The nucleotide sequence reads TGTGCCACCAGTGGTCCGGACCTGGATGAAAAACTGTTTTTT.